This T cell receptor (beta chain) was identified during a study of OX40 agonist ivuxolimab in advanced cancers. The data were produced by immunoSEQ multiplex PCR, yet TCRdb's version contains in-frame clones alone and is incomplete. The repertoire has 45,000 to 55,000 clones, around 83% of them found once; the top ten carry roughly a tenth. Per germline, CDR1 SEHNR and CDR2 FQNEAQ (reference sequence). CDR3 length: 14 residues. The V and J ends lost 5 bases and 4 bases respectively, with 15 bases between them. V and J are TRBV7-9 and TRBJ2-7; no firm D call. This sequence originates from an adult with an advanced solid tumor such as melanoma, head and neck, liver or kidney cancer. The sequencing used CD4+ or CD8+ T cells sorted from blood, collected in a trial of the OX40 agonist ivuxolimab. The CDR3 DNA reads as TGTGCCAGCAGCCCCGACGGCGGATGGTACGAGCAGTACTTC. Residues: CASSPDGGWYEQYF.